These 30 T cell receptor beta chains originate from one sample sequenced in a study of blood T cell repertoires in COVID-19. Here immunoSEQ multiplex PCR was the method, and the copy in TCRdb shows in-frame clones only, minus some. The sample includes approximately 200,000 clones, roughly 88% of them seen just once. Sequenced input: peripheral blood. The receptors stem from a woman aged 25 to 39 with acute or convalescent COVID-19.

About this clone: This sample also contains other DNA sequences that code for the same CDR3. The genes are TRBV18 and TRBJ2-2, with D maybe TRBD2 (5 bases). The ends were cut back, 2 bases at V and 2 bases at J, with 9 bases in the middle. The CDR3 contains 15 residues. The V gene's germline CDR1 is KGHSH and CDR2 LQKENI. The CDR3 DNA sequence: TGTGCCAGCTCACCATTCGGAGGCAACACCGGGGAGCTGTTTTTT. This codes for CASSPFGGNTGELFF.

The V call is TRBV28, the J call TRBJ2-5; D remains ambiguous. Germline V gene sequence: CDR1 MDHEN, CDR2 SYDVKM. V lost 2 bases to trimming and J lost 0 bases, with 7 bases between them. CDR3 length: 14 amino acids. This CDR3 is CASSLQAYQETQYF. The CDR3 nucleotides are TGTGCCAGCAGTTTACAGGCCTACCAAGAGACCCAGTACTTC.

The V and J genes are TRBV12-3 or TRBV12-4 and TRBJ2-7; TRBD2 might be the D (6 bases). The CDR3 is 13 residues long. V was shortened by 3 bases and J by 2 bases, with 8 bases between the two germline ends. The CDR3 DNA reads as TGTGCCAGCAGTTTCGGGAGAGCCTACGAGCAGTACTTC. This translates into CASSFGRAYEQYF.

V usage is TRBV4-1 and J usage is TRBJ1-1; no definite D call. Deletions cut 0 bases from V and 11 bases from J, with 10 bases between. The CDR3 contains 12 residues. The V gene's germline CDR1 is MGHRA and CDR2 YSYEKL. The CDR3 DNA sequence: TGCGCCAGCAGCCAAGAAGTAGGGAGTGCTTTCTTT. Its protein product is CASSQEVGSAFF.

The gene calls are TRBV2 and TRBJ2-1, with 8 bases matching TRBD2. The CDR3 consists of 15 residues. Germline CDR1 SNHLY, CDR2 FYNNEI. V lost 7 bases to trimming and J lost 9 bases; unmatched junction nucleotides: 14. CDR3 nucleotide sequence: TGTGCCAGCATGAATGGGGGACTAGGTAAGGTTGAGCAGTTCTTC. This translates into CASMNGGLGKVEQFF.

The chain links TRBV5-1 to TRBJ2-2; possibly TRBD1 for D (5 bases). CDR1 and CDR2 (germline): SGHRS, YFSETQ. The V end lost 0 bases, the J end lost 1 base, and 10 bases lay between the germline ends. The CDR3 loop spans 16 amino acids. In nucleotides, the CDR3 is TGCGCCAGCAGCTTGGTAGGCCAGGGGAACACCGGGGAGCTGTTTTTT. It is translated as CASSLVGQGNTGELFF.

This clone appeared once. This chain uses TRBV19 with TRBJ2-5; maybe TRBD1 (5 bases). The CDR3 totals 14 residues. From germline, CDR1 is LNHDA and CDR2 SQIVND (reference sequence). V lost 3 bases to trimming and J lost 4 bases, with 12 bases between them. CDR3 protein: CASSMMGQGETQYF. The CDR3 coding sequence is TGTGCCAGTAGTATGATGGGCCAGGGAGAGACCCAGTACTTC.

This clone was picked up a small number of times. The rearrangement joins TRBV5-4 to TRBJ1-6, with D maybe TRBD1 (6 bases). This CDR3 comprises 13 residues. In germline, CDR1 is SGHNT, CDR2 YYREEE (reference sequence). The V end was cut by 7 bases, the J end by 10 bases, with 15 bases between. The CDR3 is CASSGTRESPLHF. The CDR3 DNA reads TGTGCCAGCTCCGGGACAAGGGAATCACCCCTCCACTTT.

This chain connects TRBV5-1 to TRBJ1-2; D is possibly TRBD1 (5 bases). The CDR3 contains 13 residues. The germline gives CDR1 SGHRS, CDR2 YFSETQ. The V end was cut by 4 bases, the J end by 7 bases, with 14 bases between. CDR3 amino acids: CASSRGTPSGYTF. In DNA form, the CDR3 reads TGCGCCAGCAGCCGGGGGACCCCTAGTGGCTACACCTTC.

V and J are TRBV7-2 and TRBJ2-5; D is unclear. The length of the CDR3 is 13 residues. Germline V CDR1 and CDR2: SGHTA, FQGNSA. Deletions cut 3 bases from V and 2 bases from J, with 7 bases between. In nucleotides, the CDR3 is TGTGCCAGCAGCTTGTCATTTCAAGAGACCCAGTACTTC. It encodes CASSLSFQETQYF.

This clone came up once. This chain links TRBV6-4 with TRBJ2-2; TRBD2 matches at 10 bases. Germline-derived CDR1 and CDR2 are MRHNA and SNTAGT. CDR3 length: 14 residues. V lost 2 bases, J lost 8 bases, and 2 bases stayed unmatched. DNA for the CDR3: TGTGCCAGCAGTGACCTAGCGGGAGTTGGGGAGCTGTTTTTT. Amino acids: CASSDLAGVGELFF.

This chain connects TRBV4-2 to TRBJ2-1, with a tentative D call TRBD2 (6 bases). Germline V gene lookup returns CDR1 LGHNA and CDR2 YNFKEQ. The germline V and J ends were trimmed by 0 bases and 6 bases, with 12 bases remaining between them. The CDR3 covers 15 residues. CDR3 sequence reads: CASSQEGGPSNEQFF. CDR3 sequence (DNA): TGTGCCAGCAGCCAAGAGGGAGGACCTTCCAATGAGCAGTTCTTC.

Worth noting for this clone: Sequence at one end of the junction differs from germline and may be a read error. The chain joins TRBV7-7 to TRBJ2-5, with a possible D match to TRBD1 (6 bases). The CDR3 is made up of 15 amino acids. Germline CDR1 SSHAT, CDR2 FNYEAQ (reference sequence). The CDR3 protein is CASSPGDTMRETQYF. The CDR3 DNA reads TGTGCTAGCAGCCCAGGGGACACAATGAGGGAGACCCAGTACTTC.

V is TRBV13 and J is TRBJ2-5; D possibly corresponds to TRBD2 (5 bases). Between the trimmed V and J ends, which lost 2 bases and 4 bases, there was a span of 8 bases. In germline, CDR1 is PRHDT, CDR2 FYEKMQ (reference sequence). The CDR3 extends over 13 amino acids. CDR3 region: CASSLRLLETQYF. The CDR3 DNA follows: TGTGCCAGCAGCTTAAGACTATTAGAGACCCAGTACTTC.

The chain has TRBV3-1 (or the pseudogene TRBV3-2) and TRBJ1-4; TRBD1 matches at 8 bases. Trimming at V came to 0 bases and at J to 6 bases, leaving 6 bases not matched to a gene. The CDR3 consists of 16 residues. In germline, CDR1 is LGHDT, CDR2 YNNKEL (reference sequence). CDR3 in DNA: TGTGCCAGCAGCCAAGATCGCAGGGGGCAGTATGAAAAACTGTTTTTT. Its protein product is CASSQDRRGQYEKLFF.

V gene TRBV29-1 combines with J gene TRBJ1-4; D gene unclear. V was trimmed by 3 bases and J by 5 bases, leaving 4 bases between them. CDR3 length: 11 residues. Per germline, CDR1 SQVTM and CDR2 ANQGSEA. The CDR3 is CSVELNEKLFF. The CDR3 DNA reads TGCAGCGTTGAGCTAAATGAAAAACTGTTTTTT. Using reference TRBV29-1 and TRBJ1-4 for the parts outside the CDR3, the full variable domain is SAVISQKPSRDICQRGTSLTIQCQVDSQVTMMFWYRQQPGQSLTLIATANQGSEATYESGFVIDKFPISRPNLTFSTLTVSNMSPEDSSIYLCSVELNEKLFFGSGTQLSVL.

The chain joins TRBV25-1 to TRBJ2-1; 8 positions agree with TRBD1. The CDR3 has 15 residues. Trimming took 4 bases from V and 1 from J; bases not matched to a gene: 3. CDR1 is MGHDK and CDR2 is SYGVNS in the germline V gene. This CDR3 is CASSVHRGSYNEQFF. DNA for the CDR3: TGTGCCAGCAGTGTCCACAGGGGGTCCTACAATGAGCAGTTCTTC.

The rearrangement uses TRBV21-1 and TRBJ2-5; the D segment call TRBD2 is taken from the table without a DNA check. TRBV21-1 is a listed pseudogene. The CDR3 runs to 11 residues. The CDR3 coding sequence is TGTGCCAGCGGTAAACGGGAGACCCAGTACTTC. This translates into CASGKRETQYF.

This chain links TRBV10-3 with TRBJ2-7; 7 bases are shared with TRBD1. J gave up 0 bases and V 10 bases, and 6 bases lay outside the gene matches. There are 13 residues in the CDR3. Germline lookup yields CDR1 ENHRY and CDR2 SYGVKD. The CDR3 is CATRQGPSYEQYF. The CDR3 bases are TGTGCCACCCGACAGGGACCCTCCTACGAGCAGTACTTC.

On this clone itself: Other DNA sequences in this sample translate to the same CDR3. The V and J genes are TRBV5-1 and TRBJ2-1; TRBD2 matches at 8 bases. The CDR3 sequence is 15 residues long. V was pared by 1 base and J by 5 bases, with 5 bases of the junction left unmatched. From germline, CDR1 is SGHRS and CDR2 YFSETQ. This chain's CDR3 is CASSLLTSGNNEQFF. CDR3 coding DNA: TGCGCCAGCAGCTTGTTAACTAGCGGCAACAATGAGCAGTTCTTC. The complete variable domain, with remaining parts taken from reference TRBV5-1 and TRBJ2-1, reads KAGVTQTPRYLIKTRGQQVTLSCSPISGHRSVSWYQQTPGQGLQFLFEYFSETQRNKGNFPGRFSGRQFSNSRSEMNVSTLELGDSALYLCASSLLTSGNNEQFFGPGTRLTVL.

V gene TRBV11-2 combines with J gene TRBJ1-3, with 7 bases lining up with TRBD1. The junction had 3 bases not matched to a gene; V was cut back by 5 bases and J by 5 bases. The CDR3 runs to 13 residues. CDR1 SGHAT and CDR2 FQNNGV come from the germline V gene. CDR3 in amino acids: CASSVQGRNTIYF. CDR3 DNA: TGTGCCAGCAGCGTACAGGGGAGAAACACCATATATTTT. Complete variable domain (other parts from reference TRBV11-2 and TRBJ1-3): EAGVAQSPRYKIIEKRQSVAFWCNPISGHATLYWYQQILGQGPKLLIQFQNNGVVDDSQLPKDRFSAERLKGVDSTLKIQPAKLEDSAVYLCASSVQGRNTIYFGEGSWLTVV.

The rearrangement links TRBV11-2 to TRBJ1-2; the D is unclear. Trimming took 1 base from V and 6 from J, leaving 9 bases between them. The CDR3 totals 13 residues. Germline V gives CDR1 SGHAT, CDR2 FQNNGV. The CDR3 here is CASSLVMRDGYTF. The CDR3 nucleotides are TGTGCCAGCAGCTTAGTCATGAGGGATGGCTACACCTTC.

The chain uses TRBV19 and TRBJ1-2, with 8 bases aligning to TRBD1. This CDR3 region has 14 residues. Germline lookup yields CDR1 LNHDA and CDR2 SQIVND (reference sequence). V lost 5 bases and J lost 6; bases outside the gene matches: 8. DNA of the CDR3: TGTGCCAGTAGTGCCTCGGACAGGGAAAATGGCTACACCTTC. Amino acid sequence: CASSASDRENGYTF.

The gene calls are TRBV5-1 and TRBJ2-7, with 7 bases identical to TRBD2. This CDR3 contains 14 residues. Germline CDR1 and CDR2: SGHRS and YFSETQ. Trimming removed 2 bases from V and 4 bases from J; junction bases left unmatched: 6. CDR3 loop: CASSLSTSEYEQYF. The CDR3 nucleotides are TGCGCCAGCAGCTTAAGCACTAGCGAGTACGAGCAGTACTTC.

This clone was detected once. The V call is TRBV27, the J call TRBJ2-2; 7 bases map to TRBD2. With 7 bases clipped from V and 7 bases from J, the junction kept 9 bases outside the gene matches. Germline V gives CDR1 MNHEY, CDR2 SMNVEV (reference sequence). The CDR3 covers 14 residues. The CDR3 sequence is CASKERESIGELFF. DNA of the CDR3: TGTGCCAGCAAGGAGCGGGAAAGCATCGGGGAGCTGTTTTTT.

This clone was picked up one time. The rearrangement links TRBV10-2 to TRBJ2-3; 15 bases map to TRBD2. This CDR3 is 18 amino acids long. In germline, CDR1 is WSHSY, CDR2 SAAADI. V lost 6 bases and J lost 2; bases outside the gene matches: 9. CDR3 bases: TGCGCCAGCAGCGGACTAGCGGGAGGGTTAACAGCCACAGATACGCAGTATTTT. Its protein product is CASSGLAGGLTATDTQYF.

The chain joins TRBV5-6 to TRBJ1-4; unclear D gene. The CDR3 spans 12 residues. V was trimmed by 3 bases and J by 7 bases, leaving 7 bases between them. The germline CDR1 and CDR2 sequences are SGHDT and YYEEEE. The CDR3 nucleotides are TGTGCCAGCAGCTCCGGGGTTGAAAAACTGTTTTTT. This sequence encodes CASSSGVEKLFF.

With respect to this clone: The sample holds other DNA sequences that translate to the same CDR3. V usage is TRBV28 and J usage is TRBJ2-7, with 7 nucleotides matching TRBD1. With 6 bases clipped from V and 1 base from J, the junction kept 3 bases outside the gene matches. CDR3 size: 13 residues. CDR1 MDHEN and CDR2 SYDVKM come from the germline V gene. This chain's CDR3 is CASSPGQSYEQYF. Here the CDR3 DNA reads TGTGCCAGCAGCCCGGGACAGTCCTACGAGCAGTACTTC.

The chain couples TRBV28 to TRBJ1-1, with 9 bases that match TRBD1. CDR3 length: 14 residues. With V trimmed by 4 bases and J by 4 bases, 4 bases remained unmatched. CDR1 and CDR2 from the germline V gene are MDHEN and SYDVKM. The CDR3 protein is CASSSVQGATEAFF. The CDR3 DNA is TGTGCCAGCAGTTCCGTACAGGGGGCCACTGAAGCTTTCTTT.

Remarks on this clone: Other DNA sequences in the same sample also yield this CDR3. This chain links TRBV5-1 with TRBJ2-1, with 8 bases identical to TRBD2. This CDR3 is built from 16 residues. Looked up from germline, CDR1 is SGHRS and CDR2 is YFSETQ. V was pared by 1 base and J by 3 bases, with 6 bases of the junction left unmatched. CDR3 loop: CASSLTSGSSYNEQFF. CDR3 sequence (DNA): TGCGCCAGCAGCTTGACAAGCGGGAGTAGCTACAATGAGCAGTTCTTC.